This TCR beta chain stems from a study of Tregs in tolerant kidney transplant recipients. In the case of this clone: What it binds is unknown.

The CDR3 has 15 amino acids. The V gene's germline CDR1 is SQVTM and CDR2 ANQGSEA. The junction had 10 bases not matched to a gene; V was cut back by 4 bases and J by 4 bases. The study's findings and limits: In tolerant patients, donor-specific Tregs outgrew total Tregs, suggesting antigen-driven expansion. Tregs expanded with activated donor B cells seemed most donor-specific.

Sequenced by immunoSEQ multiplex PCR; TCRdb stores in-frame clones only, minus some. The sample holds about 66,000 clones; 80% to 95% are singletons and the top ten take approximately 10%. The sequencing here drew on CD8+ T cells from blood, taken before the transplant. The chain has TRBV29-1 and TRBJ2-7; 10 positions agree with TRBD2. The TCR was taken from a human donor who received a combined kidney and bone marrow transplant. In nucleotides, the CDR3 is TGCAGCGTTGTTGTTGGGCTAGCGGGAGTTTACGAGCAGTACTTC. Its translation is CSVVVGLAGVYEQYF.